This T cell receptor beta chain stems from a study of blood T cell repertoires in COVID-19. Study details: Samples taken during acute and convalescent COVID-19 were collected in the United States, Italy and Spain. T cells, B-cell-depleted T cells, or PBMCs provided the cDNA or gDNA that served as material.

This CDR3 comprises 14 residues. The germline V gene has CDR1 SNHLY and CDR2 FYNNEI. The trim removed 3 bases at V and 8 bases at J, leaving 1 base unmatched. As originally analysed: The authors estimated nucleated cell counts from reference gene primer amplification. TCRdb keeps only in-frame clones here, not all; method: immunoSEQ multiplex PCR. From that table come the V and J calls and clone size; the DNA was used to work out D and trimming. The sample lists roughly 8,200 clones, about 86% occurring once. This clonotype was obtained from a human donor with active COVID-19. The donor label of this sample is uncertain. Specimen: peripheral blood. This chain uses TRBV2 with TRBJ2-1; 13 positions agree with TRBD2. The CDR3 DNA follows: TGTGCCAGCAGTGAGGGGACTAGCGGGGATGAGCAGTTCTTC. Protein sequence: CASSEGTSGDEQFF.